The 25 T cell receptor beta chains in this list originate from one sample, sequenced in a study of T cell clones after liver transplantation. Using immunoSEQ multiplex PCR, the repertoire was profiled, and TCRdb retains in-frame clones only, with some absent. The profile shows over 90,000 clones, about 86% of them singletons. The sequencing here drew on CD4+ T cells from blood, taken around 50 months after liver transplant. These receptors originate from a human patient who received a liver transplant. Some of the T cells may derive from the graft donor.

V usage is TRBV6-5 and J usage is TRBJ2-7, with D maybe TRBD1 (5 bases). Between the trimmed V and J ends, which lost 6 bases and 3 bases, there was a span of 12 bases. The CDR3 contains 13 residues. Germline V gives CDR1 MNHEY, CDR2 SVGAGI. The CDR3 coding sequence is TGTGCCAGCAGGGAACAGGTCCGCTACGAGCAGTACTTC. This sequence encodes CASREQVRYEQYF.

DNA of the CDR3: TGTGCCAGCTCAACCAGCGGGCGCTTCTACGAGCAGTACTTC. Amino acids: CASSTSGRFYEQYF. The rearrangement joins TRBV18 to TRBJ2-7; possibly TRBD2 for D (6 bases). Germline CDR1 reads KGHSH; CDR2 reads LQKENI. V lost 5 bases to trimming and J lost 3 bases, with 14 bases between them. The CDR3 consists of 14 residues.

The J gene is TRBJ2-5, the V gene TRBV6-1; the D gene is possibly TRBD1 (6 bases). The CDR3 has 13 amino acids. V was clipped by 6 bases and J by 4 bases, with 12 bases between them. Germline V gene sequence: CDR1 MNHNS, CDR2 SASEGT. The CDR3 here is CASRLQGAETQYF. The CDR3 region has the DNA TGTGCCAGCAGGTTACAGGGAGCAGAGACCCAGTACTTC.

This clone appeared many times. The CDR3 carries no conserved terminal phenylalanine or tryptophan, so it likely arises from a read error. The limits of the CDR3 on the DNA are not certain, so only TCRdb's listed CDR3 is given. V is TRBV7-3 and J is TRBJ1-6. CDR1 and CDR2 from the germline V gene are SGHTA and FQGTGA. Inclusive of both ends, the CDR3 amounts to 9 amino acids. The CDR3 sequence: CASSLRPQR.

The chain uses TRBV28 and TRBJ2-7; 7 bases map to TRBD2. The germline V gene has CDR1 MDHEN and CDR2 SYDVKM. The CDR3 is 20 amino acids. V lost 0 bases to trimming and J lost 0 bases; unmatched junction nucleotides: 17. CDR3 amino acids: CASSLWVVGRARQGSYEQYF. The CDR3 DNA reads as TGTGCCAGCAGTTTATGGGTGGTTGGGAGGGCCCGGCAGGGCTCCTACGAGCAGTACTTC.

V is TRBV9 and J is TRBJ1-1; maybe TRBD1 (6 bases). Germline CDR1 is SGDLS and CDR2 is YYNGEE. V lost 3 bases to trimming and J lost 3 bases, with 15 bases between them. The CDR3 spans 15 residues. The CDR3: CASSEGGYRDTEAFF. The CDR3 DNA follows: TGTGCCAGCAGCGAGGGGGGTTACAGGGACACTGAAGCTTTCTTT.

The CDR3 region has the DNA TGTGCCACCAGCAAGCACAGGGGGGCAGCTGGGGCCAACGTCCTGACTTTC. The encoded protein is CATSKHRGAAGANVLTF. V gene TRBV15 combines with J gene TRBJ2-6; TRBD1 matches at 8 bases. Trimming removed 4 bases from V and 2 bases from J; junction bases left unmatched: 7. Germline loops: CDR1 LNHNV, CDR2 YYDKDF (reference sequence). The length of the CDR3 is 17 residues. Supplemented by reference TRBV15 and TRBJ2-6, the full variable domain reads DAMVIQNPRYQVTQFGKPVTLSCSQTLNHNVMYWYQQKSSQAPKLLFHYYDKDFNNEADTPDNFQSRRPNTSFCFLDIRSPGLGDTAMYLCATSKHRGAAGANVLTFGAGSRLTVL.

The table lists this clone with a few counts. The chain couples TRBV5-1 to TRBJ2-5, with D possibly matching TRBD1 (6 bases). CDR1 is SGHRS and CDR2 is YFSETQ in the germline V gene. The CDR3 has 14 amino acids. V was clipped by 0 bases and J by 3 bases, with 9 bases between them. CDR3 bases: TGCGCCAGCAGCTTGGGGGGGCGAGAAGAGACCCAGTACTTC. Residues: CASSLGGREETQYF.

The chain carries TRBV5-4 and TRBJ1-2; 11 positions match TRBD1. Germline loops: CDR1 SGHNT, CDR2 YYREEE (reference sequence). Trimming removed 4 bases from V and 1 base from J; junction bases left unmatched: 6. The CDR3 totals 16 residues. The CDR3: CASSLGTGGLNYGYTF. For the CDR3, the DNA is TGTGCCAGCAGCCTTGGGACAGGGGGACTTAACTATGGCTACACCTTC.

V usage is TRBV7-9 and J usage is TRBJ2-1, with unresolved D. Germline V gene sequence: CDR1 SEHNR, CDR2 FQNEAQ (reference sequence). Trimming shortened V by 2 bases and J by 0 bases, and 8 bases separated the two germline ends. The CDR3 spans 15 residues. The CDR3 DNA follows: TGTGCCAGCAGCTTAATGGGTAGCTCCTACAATGAGCAGTTCTTC. Its protein is CASSLMGSSYNEQFF.

The gene calls are TRBV7-2 and TRBJ2-1; 7 bases agree with TRBD2. The CDR3 length is 14 residues. Germline V gene lookup returns CDR1 SGHTA and CDR2 FQGNSA. J gave up 0 bases and V 6 bases, and 2 bases lay outside the gene matches. CDR3 in amino acids: CASRGGGSYNEQFF. CDR3 nucleotide sequence: TGTGCCAGCAGGGGCGGGGGCTCCTACAATGAGCAGTTCTTC.

CDR3 sequence (DNA): TGTGCCATCAGTCCCGACAGGGAGGCTGAAGCTTTCTTT. It codes for CAISPDREAEAFF. The chain has TRBV10-3 and TRBJ1-1, with TRBD1 identical over 7 bases. The junction had 6 bases not matched to a gene; V was cut back by 5 bases and J by 6 bases. Germline V gene lookup returns CDR1 ENHRY and CDR2 SYGVKD. The CDR3 is made up of 13 amino acids.

This clone turned up a few times. The chain joins TRBV27 to TRBJ1-5, with TRBD1 matching over 7 bases. Per germline, CDR1 MNHEY and CDR2 SMNVEV (reference sequence). This CDR3 has 15 residues. V was pared by 2 bases and J by 3 bases, with 4 bases of the junction left unmatched. The CDR3 sequence is CASSLRTGVNQPQHF. In DNA, the CDR3 is TGTGCCAGCAGTTTACGGACAGGAGTCAATCAGCCCCAGCATTTT.

By sample fraction, this clone is medium-sized. The chain couples TRBV10-3 to TRBJ2-1; either TRBD1 or TRBD2 may fit D (6 bases each). Germline-derived CDR1 and CDR2 are ENHRY and SYGVKD. The germline V and J ends were trimmed by 5 bases and 8 bases, with 13 bases remaining between them. The CDR3 is 13 amino acids. CDR3 region: CAISYMGGYEQFF. DNA for the CDR3: TGTGCCATCAGTTACATGGGGGGCTATGAGCAGTTCTTC.

J is TRBJ1-4 and V is TRBV19; 10 bases fit TRBD1. The CDR3 has 15 amino acids. V dropped 9 bases and J dropped 8; count of bases not matched to a gene: 12. The germline V gene encodes CDR1 LNHDA and CDR2 SQIVND (reference sequence). CDR3: CASRSTGGGGEKLFF. CDR3 nucleotide sequence: TGTGCCAGCCGATCGACAGGGGGCGGGGGAGAAAAACTGTTTTTT.

The gene calls are TRBV7-6 and TRBJ2-3, with D perhaps TRBD2 (5 bases). Germline V CDR1 and CDR2: SGHVS, FNYEAQ. V was trimmed by 2 bases and J by 7 bases, leaving 28 bases between them. The CDR3 spans 19 residues. For the CDR3, the DNA is TGTGCCAGCAGCTTACCCCAGAATTTGGGGAGCAAATTGGCGAATACGCAGTATTTT. This codes for CASSLPQNLGSKLANTQYF.

The chain employs TRBV9 and TRBJ2-2, with 7 bases fitting TRBD1. Germline trimming cut 6 bases from V and 1 base from J; bases unmatched to any gene: 3. The CDR3 is 14 amino acids. CDR1 and CDR2 (germline): SGDLS, YYNGEE. The DNA for the CDR3 is TGTGCCAGCAAGAGACAGGGGAACACCGGGGAGCTGTTTTTT. Translation gives CASKRQGNTGELFF.

This chain links TRBV18 with TRBJ2-3, with a tentative D call TRBD2 (6 bases). The germline gives CDR1 KGHSH, CDR2 LQKENI. V lost 6 bases to trimming and J lost 0 bases, with 22 bases between them. This CDR3 has 18 amino acids. In DNA, the CDR3 is TGTGCCAGCTCCAGCAAGGGGTCAACCGGGGGAAGCACAGATACGCAGTATTTT. Translated, it gives CASSSKGSTGGSTDTQYF.

The V and J genes are TRBV11-3 and TRBJ1-1; D unresolved. CDR1 is SGHNT and CDR2 is YENEEA in the germline V gene. The CDR3 totals 13 residues. Trimming shortened V by 2 bases and J by 6 bases, and 10 bases separated the two germline ends. CDR3 nucleotides: TGTGCCAGCAGCTTACGGGCAGGCGCTGAAGCTTTCTTT. It yields the protein CASSLRAGAEAFF.

The chain is built from TRBV12-2 and TRBJ2-1; the DNA was not used to check the table's D call, TRBD2. TRBV12-2 is shown as a pseudogene. The CDR3 runs 15 residues. The CDR3, as DNA: TGTGCAAGTCGCGCAAGACGGGGGGTCCTCGATGAGCAGTTCTTC. As protein: CASRARRGVLDEQFF.

CDR3 nucleotides: TGTGCCAGTAGTATCCAACAGAAAAGGGATCAGCCCCAGCATTTT. Translated: CASSIQQKRDQPQHF. The genes are TRBV19 and TRBJ1-5; no reliable D call. Trimming pared 3 bases from V and 5 bases from J, leaving 14 bases between. From germline, CDR1 is LNHDA and CDR2 SQIVND (reference sequence). The CDR3 is 15 residues long.

This clone was recorded a few times. The rearrangement links TRBV5-1 to TRBJ2-7, with 11 bases matching TRBD2. The junction had 13 bases not matched to a gene; V was cut back by 2 bases and J by 6 bases. The CDR3 covers 17 residues. The germline V gene has CDR1 SGHRS and CDR2 YFSETQ. CDR3 in amino acids: CASSFGASGRRPLEQYF. The CDR3 DNA reads TGCGCCAGCAGCTTCGGGGCTAGCGGGAGGCGCCCCCTCGAGCAGTACTTC. Complete variable domain (other parts from reference TRBV5-1 and TRBJ2-7): KAGVTQTPRYLIKTRGQQVTLSCSPISGHRSVSWYQQTPGQGLQFLFEYFSETQRNKGNFPGRFSGRQFSNSRSEMNVSTLELGDSALYLCASSFGASGRRPLEQYFGPGTRLTVT.

The gene calls are TRBV28 and TRBJ1-2, with 10 nucleotides matching TRBD1. Germline V gene lookup returns CDR1 MDHEN and CDR2 SYDVKM. The CDR3 spans 14 residues. V shed 5 bases and J 5 bases; nucleotides not matched to a gene: 5. The CDR3 sequence: CASSRDRGRYGYTF. The CDR3 nucleotides are TGTGCCAGCAGTCGGGACAGGGGCCGTTATGGCTACACCTTC.

The chain couples TRBV7-2 to TRBJ2-1; D uncertain. CDR1 and CDR2 from the germline V gene are SGHTA and FQGNSA. CDR3 length equals 13 residues. The V gene lost 4 bases and the J gene lost 11 bases, with 15 bases spanning the gap. In nucleotides, the CDR3 is TGTGCCAGCAGCTCCGATGGTTGGGGTCAGCAGTTCTTC. As protein: CASSSDGWGQQFF. Complete variable domain (other parts from reference TRBV7-2 and TRBJ2-1): GAGVSQSPSNKVTEKGKDVELRCDPISGHTALYWYRQSLGQGLEFLIYFQGNSAPDKSGLPSDRFSAERTGGSVSTLTIQRTQQEDSAVYLCASSSDGWGQQFFGPGTRLTVL.

The chain couples TRBV29-1 to TRBJ1-2; no reliable D call. The V end lost 2 bases, the J end lost 8 bases, and 12 bases lay between the germline ends. The CDR3 spans 12 residues. Germline V CDR1 and CDR2: SQVTM, ANQGSEA. The CDR3 DNA sequence: TGCAGCGTTGAACTGGGTACTGACGGCTACACCTTC. This encodes CSVELGTDGYTF.